These 29 T cell receptor beta chains came from one sample sequenced in a study of T cells after yellow fever vaccination. TCRdb reanalysed the 5' RACE reads using MiXCR and keeps one entry per CDR3 protein. The table has approximately 340,000 distinct CDR3 sequences, 8.5% to 10% seen once. The input for sequencing was PBMCs, taken on the day of the first yellow fever vaccination. These TCRs come from a man aged 18 to 29 who received the YFV17D yellow fever vaccine.

This clonotype has only a few counts. The V and J genes are TRBV12-3 or TRBV12-4 and TRBJ1-2; TRBD1 matches at 9 bases. CDR3 length: 15 residues. V was clipped by 2 bases and J by 8 bases; unmatched bases: 9. The CDR3 sequence: CASSLYRDRVEGYTF. Written as DNA, the CDR3 is TGTGCCAGCAGTTTATATAGGGACAGGGTAGAAGGCTACACCTTC.

This clonotype has a handful of counts. This sequence joins TRBV4-3 and TRBJ1-1; D is uncertain. Germline lookup yields CDR1 LGHNA and CDR2 YSLEER. The length of the CDR3 is 15 residues. Trimming removed 2 bases at V and 3 bases at J, with 13 bases between. The CDR3 sequence: CASSQSGLGDTEAFF. CDR3 sequence (DNA): TGCGCCAGCAGCCAAAGCGGTCTAGGCGACACTGAAGCTTTCTTT.

Only a few counts were recorded for this clonotype. J is TRBJ1-1 and V is TRBV29-1, with D possibly being TRBD1 (5 bases). The CDR3 runs to 13 residues. Trimming removed 6 bases from V and 6 bases from J, with 17 bases in between. The germline V gene encodes CDR1 SQVTM and CDR2 ANQGSEA. CDR3 sequence reads: CSVDYGWGSEAFF. CDR3 DNA sequence: TGCAGCGTCGACTACGGGTGGGGGTCTGAAGCTTTCTTT.

This clonotype was seen more than once but under ten times. This chain links TRBV21-1 with TRBJ2-7; the D call of TRBD1 is as the table states it, not checked on the DNA. TRBV21-1 has pseudogene status. The CDR3 loop spans 14 amino acids. The CDR3 bases are TGTGCCAGCAGCATCACAGGGGGGATCTACGAGCAGTACGTC. Residues: CASSITGGIYEQYV.

In its sample, this clonotype was seen a few times. V is TRBV12-3 or TRBV12-4 and J is TRBJ1-1, with TRBD1 matching over 8 bases. The CDR3 has 14 amino acids. J was trimmed by 6 bases and V by 6 bases; bases with no gene match: 9. The CDR3 loop reads CASRPTGDIAEAFF. CDR3 sequence (DNA): TGTGCCAGCAGGCCGACAGGGGATATAGCTGAAGCTTTCTTT.

This clonotype was observed many times. The CDR3 loop is CASSQSDRGTSGANVLTF. DNA for the CDR3: TGCGCCAGCAGCCAATCGGATAGAGGGACATCTGGGGCCAACGTCCTGACTTTC. This rearrangement joins TRBV4-3 to TRBJ2-6; D is perhaps TRBD1 (6 bases). V gave up 2 bases and J gave up 1 base, with 15 bases separating them. This CDR3 has 18 amino acids. Germline values: CDR1 LGHNA, CDR2 YSLEER.

This clonotype was counted only a few times. The rearrangement uses TRBV29-1 and TRBJ2-5; D unresolved. CDR1 is SQVTM, CDR2 ANQGSEA, per germline. Trimming stripped 3 bases from V and 5 bases from J, with 4 bases between. The CDR3 extends over 10 amino acids. In nucleotides, the CDR3 is TGCAGCGTTGAGGCCGAGACCCAGTACTTC. Translating gives CSVEAETQYF.

The V gene is TRBV5-1, the J gene TRBJ1-5, with D hard to call. CDR3 length equals 16 residues. The V and J ends lost 4 bases and 0 bases respectively, with 14 bases between them. Germline V gene lookup returns CDR1 SGHRS and CDR2 YFSETQ. As DNA, the CDR3 is TGCGCCAGCAGCCCCCCCCGTACGGATAGCAATCAGCCCCAGCATTTT. Its protein is CASSPPRTDSNQPQHF.

This clonotype was observed a few times. The chain uses TRBV10-3 and TRBJ2-3; a weak D match, TRBD2 (6 bases). CDR3 length equals 14 residues. In germline, CDR1 is ENHRY, CDR2 SYGVKD. Trimming removed 3 bases from V and 5 bases from J, with 12 bases in between. The CDR3 spells CAISEQAAGDTQYF. DNA of the CDR3: TGTGCCATCAGTGAACAGGCAGCGGGAGATACGCAGTATTTT.

This rearrangement joins TRBV3-1 to TRBJ1-1; D unresolved. The V gene lost 4 bases and the J gene lost 6 bases, with 15 bases spanning the gap. The CDR3 has 14 residues. Germline CDR1 LGHDT, CDR2 YNNKEL (reference sequence). The CDR3 bases are TGTGCCAGCAGCCCATCGTCCCGATGGGCTGAAGCTTTCTTT. Protein: CASSPSSRWAEAFF.

This clonotype was seen at least ten times. V is TRBV5-6 and J is TRBJ2-7; the D gene is possibly TRBD1 (5 bases). This CDR3 has 15 amino acids. Germline V gene data show CDR1 as SGHDT and CDR2 as YYEEEE. The V end was cut by 1 base, the J end by 2 bases, with 13 bases between. CDR3 bases: TGTGCCAGCAGCTTGTCGGCAGGGAAGCCCTACGAGCAGTACTTC. This codes for CASSLSAGKPYEQYF.

The chain links TRBV6-2 or TRBV6-3 to TRBJ2-7; D may be TRBD1 (6 bases). Germline V gives CDR1 MNHEY, CDR2 SVGEGT. V was clipped by 4 bases and J by 6 bases, with 13 bases between them. This CDR3 has 13 amino acids. CDR3 protein: CASSFPQGLEQYV. CDR3 sequence (DNA): TGTGCCAGCAGTTTCCCCCAGGGGCTCGAGCAGTACGTC.

This clonotype turned up a few times. The chain couples TRBV27 to TRBJ1-1; no clear D gene. Trimming removed 3 bases at V and 8 bases at J, with 13 bases between. There are 13 residues in the CDR3. The germline CDR1 and CDR2 sequences are MNHEY and SMNVEV (reference sequence). CDR3 region: CASSLGAGAEAFF. The CDR3 region has the DNA TGTGCCAGCAGTTTGGGAGCGGGAGCCGAAGCTTTCTTT.

The rearrangement uses TRBV19 and TRBJ1-6, with D tentatively TRBD1 (6 bases). Germline loops: CDR1 LNHDA, CDR2 SQIVND (reference sequence). V lost 1 base and J lost 10, with 11 bases in between. CDR3 length equals 14 residues. The CDR3 region is CASSIAAGDSPLHF. Here the CDR3 DNA reads TGTGCCAGTAGTATAGCGGCAGGGGACTCACCCCTCCACTTT.

The V call is TRBV7-2, the J call TRBJ2-1; D might be TRBD1 (6 bases). The V gene lost 4 bases and the J gene lost 11 bases, with 15 bases spanning the gap. Germline CDR1 and CDR2: SGHTA and FQGNSA. CDR3 length: 13 amino acids. The CDR3 nucleotides read TGTGCCAGCAGCTCAGGCCCGACAGGTCAGCAGTTCTTC. It encodes CASSSGPTGQQFF.

The V gene is TRBV18, the J gene TRBJ2-7; D remains unclear. Germline CDR1 reads KGHSH; CDR2 reads LQKENI. The CDR3 totals 16 residues. The V end was cut by 5 bases, the J end by 1 base, with 18 bases between. The CDR3 spells CASSAYPVTASYEQYF. The CDR3 DNA reads as TGTGCCAGCTCAGCCTACCCCGTTACAGCTTCCTACGAGCAGTACTTC.

This clonotype was counted between two and nine times. V usage is TRBV29-1 and J usage is TRBJ2-7; 7 bases align to TRBD2. The CDR3 sequence is 13 residues long. Germline V lookup: CDR1 SQVTM, CDR2 ANQGSEA. The J segment lost 10 bases and the V segment lost 3 bases, leaving 12 bases of the junction unmatched. The CDR3 sequence: CSVEVQTGGIQYV. CDR3 nucleotide sequence: TGCAGCGTTGAGGTCCAGACGGGGGGTATCCAGTACGTC.

This clonotype was seen a handful of times. The CDR3 here is CASSRRAGTVYEQYF. The CDR3 nucleotides are TGTGCCAGCAGCCGCCGGGCAGGGACGGTCTACGAGCAGTACTTC. The rearrangement uses TRBV7-6 and TRBJ2-7; D may be TRBD1 or TRBD2 (5 bases each). V was trimmed by 5 bases and J by 3 bases, leaving 17 bases between them. The CDR3 has 15 residues. The germline CDR1 and CDR2 sequences are SGHVS and FNYEAQ.

This clonotype showed up just a few times. The V call is TRBV30, the J call TRBJ2-2; 7 nucleotides match TRBD2. Per germline, CDR1 GTSNPN and CDR2 SVGIG (reference sequence). V was pared by 2 bases and J by 5 bases, with 5 bases of the junction left unmatched. CDR3 length: 14 residues. CDR3 coding DNA: TGTGCCTGGAGTTCGACTAGCAGGACCGGGGAGCTGTTTTTT. The encoded protein is CAWSSTSRTGELFF.

This chain links TRBV10-2 with TRBJ2-1, with TRBD2 identical over 10 bases. The germline V gene encodes CDR1 WSHSY and CDR2 SAAADI. V lost 8 bases and J lost 7; bases outside the gene matches: 2. The CDR3 is made up of 12 amino acids. CDR3 sequence (DNA): TGCGCCAGCGGACTAGCGGAAAATGAGCAGTTCTTC. Amino acids: CASGLAENEQFF.

The sample holds a few counts of this clonotype. The chain combines TRBV6-2 or TRBV6-3 with TRBJ2-7; a weak D match, TRBD1 (6 bases). Germline-derived CDR1 and CDR2 are MNHEY and SVGEGT. V was shortened by 6 bases and J by 4 bases, with 13 bases between the two germline ends. The CDR3 length is 13 residues. The DNA of the CDR3 is TGTGCCAGCAGGACAACAGGGATGTACGAGCAGTACTTC. It specifies CASRTTGMYEQYF.

This chain links TRBV24-1 with TRBJ1-2; the match to TRBD1 covers 8 bases. J was trimmed by 3 bases and V by 5 bases; bases with no gene match: 4. Germline CDR1 reads KGHDR; CDR2 reads SFDVKD. The CDR3 totals 14 residues. The CDR3 DNA reads as TGTGCCACCAGTGCCCCGGGACAGGACTATGGCTACACCTTC. Its protein product is CATSAPGQDYGYTF.

The chain combines TRBV7-2 with TRBJ1-6; 11 bases agree with TRBD1. After removal of 5 bases from V and 7 bases from J, the junction contained 7 bases not matched to a gene. Germline-derived CDR1 and CDR2 are SGHTA and FQGNSA. This CDR3 contains 16 residues. This CDR3 reads CASSGRTGGMNSPLHF. CDR3 DNA: TGTGCCAGCAGCGGCCGGACAGGGGGCATGAATTCACCCCTCCACTTT.

This chain connects TRBV15 to TRBJ2-1, with TRBD2 matching 8 bases. The CDR3 covers 16 residues. V gave up 4 bases and J gave up 3 bases; unmatched junction bases: 8. Germline CDR1 and CDR2: LNHNV and YYDKDF (reference sequence). DNA of the CDR3: TGTGCCACCAGCATCGAGCGGGGGCAATTCTACAATGAGCAGTTCTTC. Its translation: CATSIERGQFYNEQFF. The variable domain in full, with the rest retrieved from reference TRBV15 and TRBJ2-1, is DAMVIQNPRYQVTQFGKPVTLSCSQTLNHNVMYWYQQKSSQAPKLLFHYYDKDFNNEADTPDNFQSRRPNTSFCFLDIRSPGLGDTAMYLCATSIERGQFYNEQFFGPGTRLTVL.

The V gene is TRBV30, the J gene TRBJ2-6; D ambiguous. Germline V lookup: CDR1 GTSNPN, CDR2 SVGIG (reference sequence). The V and J ends lost 2 bases and 4 bases respectively, with 3 bases between them. CDR3 length equals 12 residues. The CDR3 DNA follows: TGTGCCTGGAGTTCCGGGGCCAACGTCCTGACTTTC. It specifies CAWSSGANVLTF.

For this clonotype: A much larger clone sits a single nucleotide away, making a read error possible. The chain is built from TRBV29-1 and TRBJ1-2; D gene ambiguous. From germline, CDR1 is SQVTM and CDR2 ANQGSEA. Deletions cut 2 bases from V and 2 bases from J, with 18 bases between. CDR3 length: 16 amino acids. This CDR3 reads CSVELWGVLTNYGYTF. The CDR3 coding sequence is TGCAGCGTTGAATTGTGGGGAGTCTTGACGAACTATGGCTACACCTTC.

This clonotype was found a few times. V usage is TRBV20-1 and J usage is TRBJ2-1; D unclear. CDR3 length: 11 residues. The V gene lost 4 bases and the J gene lost 4 bases, with 5 bases spanning the gap. The germline gives CDR1 DFQATT, CDR2 SNEGSKA (reference sequence). This chain's CDR3 is CSAKGYNEQFF. The CDR3 coding sequence is TGCAGTGCTAAAGGGTACAATGAGCAGTTCTTC.

In its sample, this clonotype was seen a few times. The chain is built from TRBV11-2 and TRBJ2-2; D is uncertain. The germline V gene encodes CDR1 SGHAT and CDR2 FQNNGV. V shed 5 bases and J shed 1 base, with 5 bases lying between them. The CDR3 covers 13 residues. CDR3 sequence reads: CASSVQNTGELFF. The DNA for the CDR3 is TGTGCCAGCAGCGTACAGAACACCGGGGAGCTGTTTTTT.

This clonotype has only a few counts. The chain is built from TRBV4-1 and TRBJ2-7; TRBD1 aligns across 9 bases. Germline CDR1 and CDR2: MGHRA and YSYEKL. Losses at the gene ends were 3 bases for V and 2 bases for J; bases not matched to a gene: 8. CDR3 length equals 16 residues. This chain's CDR3 is CASSQIGTGIAYEQYF. CDR3 DNA sequence: TGCGCCAGCAGCCAGATTGGGACAGGGATAGCCTACGAGCAGTACTTC.